This T cell receptor beta chain was recorded in a study of blood T cell repertoires in COVID-19. J lost 4 bases, V lost 3 bases, and 3 bases had no gene match. The germline gives CDR1 LGHDT, CDR2 YNNKEL (reference sequence). This CDR3 comprises 15 residues. The data were produced by immunoSEQ multiplex PCR, yet TCRdb's version contains in-frame clones alone and is incomplete. The data show more than 85,000 clones, with over 65% seen just once and roughly 18% held by the top ten. The clonotype was recovered from a woman aged 55-69 years with acute or convalescent COVID-19. The chain couples TRBV3-1 (or the pseudogene TRBV3-2) to TRBJ2-6; 7 nucleotides agree with TRBD2. Sequencing was carried out using peripheral blood. The CDR3 here is CASSHRGVGANVLTF. The CDR3 nucleotides are TGTGCCAGCAGCCATCGGGGGGTCGGGGCCAACGTCCTGACTTTC.